The 3 T cell receptor beta chains presented below share a single source sample, sequenced in a study of cytomegalovirus exposure and HLA in healthy donors. 60 Vbeta and 13 Jbeta primers were used in PCR. Generated by immunoSEQ multiplex PCR, the TCRdb table keeps only in-frame clones and is missing some. In the table there are under 250,000 clones, 80% to 90% of which are singletons. The material sequenced was PBMCs. These TCRs come from a girl under 10 years old in good health and CMV-seronegative.

V is TRBV10-3 and J is TRBJ2-1; the match to TRBD2 covers 7 bases. This CDR3 comprises 12 residues. The V gene's germline CDR1 is ENHRY and CDR2 SYGVKD. V shed 6 bases and J 7 bases; nucleotides not matched to a gene: 3. The CDR3 here is CAIRGGSNEQFF. CDR3 sequence (DNA): TGTGCCATCAGGGGCGGGAGTAATGAGCAGTTCTTC.

The chain uses TRBV30 and TRBJ2-3; D may be TRBD1 (6 bases). Germline CDR1 GTSNPN, CDR2 SVGIG (reference sequence). The CDR3 length is 14 residues. The V end lost 4 bases, the J end lost 1 base, and 12 bases lay between the germline ends. CDR3 DNA sequence: TGTGCCTGGATGAGGACAGCCCGCACAGATACGCAGTATTTT. Its translation is CAWMRTARTDTQYF.

This chain uses TRBV5-1 with TRBJ1-5, with D perhaps TRBD1 (6 bases). The CDR3 consists of 15 residues. V was cut by 0 bases and J by 4 bases, with 11 bases left in between. Per germline, CDR1 SGHRS and CDR2 YFSETQ. The DNA of the CDR3 is TGCGCCAGCAGCTTGGAAGGGGGGGATAATCAGCCCCAGCATTTT. Encoded protein: CASSLEGGDNQPQHF.